This T cell receptor beta chain comes out of a study of blood T cells in healthy people across ages. Points from the study as a whole: The diversity estimates, figures obtained from one million T cells, were considered underestimates.

Through a sample-barcoded 5' primer and a J-beta primer mix, a second PCR was run for roughly 7 to 11 cycles. MiXCR was run by TCRdb on the 5' RACE reads, yielding one entry per CDR3 protein. The table records hundreds of thousands of distinct CDR3 sequences, around 43% of them present only once. Looked up from germline, CDR1 is SGHVS and CDR2 is FNYEAQ. The CDR3 totals 14 residues. V lost 5 bases, J lost 4 bases, and 14 bases lay in between. Ten milliliters of peripheral blood were drawn from each donor. The study isolated at least 7 million PBMCs from each sample. Per sample, no less than 5 micrograms of total RNA were extracted. About this clonotype itself: Its antigen is as yet unknown.

Source material: blood. The genes are TRBV7-6 and TRBJ1-1, with D possibly being TRBD1 (5 bases). The receptor was isolated from an older man in good health. The CDR3 sequence is CASSPARGGTEAFF. In DNA, the CDR3 is TGTGCCAGCAGCCCCGCGAGGGGCGGCACTGAAGCTTTCTTT.